These 16 T cell receptor beta chains were all obtained from the same sample, sequenced in a study of beta chain features in type 1 diabetes. Study-wide findings and caveats: A moderate, significant TCRB CDR3 shortening appeared in type 1 diabetes across four CD4+ subsets.

Expressed TCRB transcripts were sequenced after all isolated RNA was converted to cDNA. Method: immunoSEQ multiplex PCR; TCRdb's copy keeps in-frame clones and lacks some. Among 400,000 or so clones, roughly 12% were seen once, and the ten largest hold about 0.01%. Antigen specificity for these receptors is unknown. Specimen: naive CD4+ T cells from blood. Receptor source: a woman aged 18-29 years with type 1 diabetes.

The chain carries TRBV10-3 and TRBJ2-1; 11 bases align to TRBD2. Germline V gene sequence: CDR1 ENHRY, CDR2 SYGVKD. V shed 3 bases and J 7 bases; nucleotides not matched to a gene: 8. The CDR3 spans 16 residues. CDR3 sequence: CAISDRPGTSGNEQFF. The CDR3 nucleotides are TGTGCCATCAGTGATCGACCCGGGACTAGCGGTAATGAGCAGTTCTTC.

The chain couples TRBV5-6 to TRBJ1-1; no definite D call. V lost 0 bases to trimming and J lost 10 bases, with 10 bases between them. Germline CDR1 reads SGHDT; CDR2 reads YYEEEE. The CDR3 length is 12 residues. Here the CDR3 DNA reads TGTGCCAGCAGCTTGGGTAGCAGTGGAGCTTTCTTT. This encodes CASSLGSSGAFF.

This clone turned up a few times. This chain uses TRBV4-3 with TRBJ2-1; TRBD2 matches 12 bases. Germline V lookup: CDR1 LGHNA, CDR2 YSLEER. The CDR3 is made up of 16 amino acids. The junction had 7 bases not matched to a gene; V was cut back by 3 bases and J by 7 bases. The CDR3 loop is CASSQPGLAGFNEQFF. CDR3 sequence (DNA): TGCGCCAGCAGCCAGCCGGGACTAGCGGGCTTTAATGAGCAGTTCTTC.

The V and J genes are TRBV2 and TRBJ2-7; D is uncertain. This CDR3 region has 11 residues. The germline V and J ends were trimmed by 4 bases and 5 bases, with 6 bases remaining between them. CDR1 is SNHLY, CDR2 FYNNEI, per germline. The CDR3 DNA follows: TGTGCCAGCAGTGCTCCGGACGAGCAGTACTTC. Amino acids: CASSAPDEQYF.

The J gene is TRBJ1-4, the V gene TRBV27, with TRBD1 identical over 7 bases. Germline V gene data show CDR1 as MNHEY and CDR2 as SMNVEV (reference sequence). The CDR3 runs to 16 residues. The V and J ends lost 3 bases and 3 bases, in that order; junction bases with no gene match: 7. CDR3 bases: TGTGCCAGCAGTTTGTCCGGGACAGCATCTAATGAAAAACTGTTTTTT. It yields the protein CASSLSGTASNEKLFF.

This clone was found a few times. The V call is TRBV18, the J call TRBJ2-3, with 11 positions matching TRBD2. The length of the CDR3 is 16 residues. The V gene's germline CDR1 is KGHSH and CDR2 LQKENI. Unmatched junction bases numbered 7, after V lost 2 bases and J lost 6 bases. This CDR3 reads CASSPGRLAGSDTQYF. Written as DNA, the CDR3 is TGTGCCAGCTCACCAGGTAGACTAGCGGGGTCCGATACGCAGTATTTT.

In its sample, this clone was seen a few times. This sequence joins TRBV7-2 and TRBJ2-1; 10 positions agree with TRBD1. This CDR3 is built from 15 residues. Germline V gene lookup returns CDR1 SGHTA and CDR2 FQGNSA. Trimming cost V 5 bases and J 9 bases; bases outside gene matches: 10. CDR3 DNA sequence: TGTGCCAGCAGCACGCGACAGGGGGCGCGTGGTGAGCAGTTCTTC. As protein: CASSTRQGARGEQFF.

The chain employs TRBV29-1 and TRBJ1-2, with a tentative D call TRBD1 (5 bases). The V gene's germline CDR1 is SQVTM and CDR2 ANQGSEA. This CDR3 region has 15 residues. V lost 2 bases and J 6 bases, leaving 19 bases between the germline ends. The CDR3 DNA follows: TGCAGCGTTGAAAGCCCCCCCGGGGGGGTGGATGGCTACACCTTC. Translated, it gives CSVESPPGGVDGYTF. Full variable domain (outside the CDR3, taken from reference TRBV29-1 and TRBJ1-2): SAVISQKPSRDICQRGTSLTIQCQVDSQVTMMFWYRQQPGQSLTLIATANQGSEATYESGFVIDKFPISRPNLTFSTLTVSNMSPEDSSIYLCSVESPPGGVDGYTFGSGTRLTVV.

This clone turned up a few times. The V call is TRBV15, the J call TRBJ1-5, with D possibly being TRBD1 (5 bases). Per the germline V gene, CDR1 is LNHNV and CDR2 is YYDKDF (reference sequence). V lost 3 bases to trimming and J lost 5 bases, with 11 bases between them. The CDR3 sequence is 14 residues long. CDR3 in DNA: TGTGCCACCAGCAGGGACACTGATGATCAGCCCCAGCATTTT. It specifies CATSRDTDDQPQHF.

V gene TRBV4-1 combines with J gene TRBJ2-7; 7 nucleotides align to TRBD2. With 4 bases clipped from V and 7 bases from J, the junction kept 10 bases outside the gene matches. Germline V CDR1 and CDR2: MGHRA, YSYEKL. CDR3 length: 14 amino acids. CDR3 protein: CASSRGTTIREQYF. CDR3 DNA sequence: TGCGCCAGCAGCCGAGGGACTACCATACGGGAGCAGTACTTC.

The rearrangement joins TRBV5-1 to TRBJ1-2, with TRBD1 as a possible D gene (6 bases). Per germline, CDR1 SGHRS and CDR2 YFSETQ. Between the trimmed V and J ends, which lost 2 bases and 3 bases, there was a span of 17 bases. This CDR3 region has 16 residues. The CDR3 nucleotides read TGCGCCAGCAGCTTCGGGCAGGGGCGGAAGGACTATGGCTACACCTTC. This translates into CASSFGQGRKDYGYTF.

A few counts support this clone. The chain joins TRBV11-1 to TRBJ2-1; possibly TRBD2 for D (6 bases). Deletions cut 7 bases from V and 6 bases from J, with 16 bases between. Germline lookup yields CDR1 SGHAT and CDR2 FQDESV (reference sequence). The CDR3 runs to 14 residues. The CDR3 nucleotides are TGTGCCAGCACTACACCAAGCGGGCTCAATGAGCAGTTCTTC. Translated: CASTTPSGLNEQFF.

This clone was counted between two and nine times. The chain combines TRBV9 with TRBJ2-1; TRBD1 aligns across 10 bases. This CDR3 is built from 15 residues. J was trimmed by 2 bases and V by 4 bases; bases with no gene match: 3. Germline loops: CDR1 SGDLS, CDR2 YYNGEE. This CDR3 is CASSLGQGAYNEQFF. The CDR3, as DNA: TGTGCCAGCAGCCTAGGACAGGGGGCCTACAATGAGCAGTTCTTC.

This clone has a handful of counts. The genes are TRBV7-3 and TRBJ2-3, with 7 bases matching TRBD2. The CDR3 contains 15 residues. V dropped 2 bases and J dropped 5; count of bases not matched to a gene: 7. Germline CDR1 and CDR2: SGHTA and FQGTGA. The DNA for the CDR3 is TGTGCCAGCAGCTTATGGGTGGGAGGGCGAGATACGCAGTATTTT. Translating it yields CASSLWVGGRDTQYF.

In its sample, this clone was seen a few times. The J gene is TRBJ2-5, the V gene TRBV7-9; 12 positions match TRBD2. Germline V gene sequence: CDR1 SEHNR, CDR2 FQNEAQ (reference sequence). V lost 2 bases, J lost 1 base, and 5 bases stayed unmatched. This CDR3 contains 17 residues. The CDR3 region has the DNA TGTGCCAGCAGCTTAACGCCGACTAGCGGGAGCCAAGAGACCCAGTACTTC. Protein product: CASSLTPTSGSQETQYF.

The chain recombines TRBV7-2 with TRBJ2-4; 13 bases line up with TRBD2. Germline assignment: CDR1 SGHTA and CDR2 FQGNSA. Losses at the gene ends were 5 bases for V and 8 bases for J; bases not matched to a gene: 9. The CDR3 runs 16 residues. CDR3 loop: CASSRGLAGVGDIQYF. The CDR3 DNA is TGTGCCAGCAGCCGCGGACTAGCGGGGGTTGGCGACATTCAGTACTTC.